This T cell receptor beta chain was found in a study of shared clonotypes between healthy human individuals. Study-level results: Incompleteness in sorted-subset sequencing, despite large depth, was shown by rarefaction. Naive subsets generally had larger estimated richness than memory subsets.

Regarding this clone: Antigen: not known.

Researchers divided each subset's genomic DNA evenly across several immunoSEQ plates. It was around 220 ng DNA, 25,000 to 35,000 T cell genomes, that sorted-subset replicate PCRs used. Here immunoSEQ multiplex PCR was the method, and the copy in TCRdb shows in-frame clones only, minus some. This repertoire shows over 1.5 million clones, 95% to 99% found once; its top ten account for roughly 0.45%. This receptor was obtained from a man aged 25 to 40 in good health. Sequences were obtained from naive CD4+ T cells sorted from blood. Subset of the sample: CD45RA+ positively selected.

CDR3 region: CASSLRLVVPGELFF. The CDR3 nucleotides are TGTGCCAGCAGCCTTAGACTAGTTGTCCCCGGGGAGCTGTTTTTT. V gene TRBV5-6 combines with J gene TRBJ2-2, with D possibly being TRBD2 (6 bases). The V gene's germline CDR1 is SGHDT and CDR2 YYEEEE. CDR3 length equals 15 residues. V was trimmed by 4 bases and J by 6 bases, leaving 16 bases between them.